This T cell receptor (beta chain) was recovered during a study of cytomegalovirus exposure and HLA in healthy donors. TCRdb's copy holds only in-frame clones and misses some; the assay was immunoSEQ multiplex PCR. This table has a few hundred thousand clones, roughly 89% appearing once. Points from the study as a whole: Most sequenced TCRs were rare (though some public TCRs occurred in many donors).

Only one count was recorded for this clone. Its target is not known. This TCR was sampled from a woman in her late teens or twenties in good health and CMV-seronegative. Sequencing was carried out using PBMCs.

The CDR3 bases are TGTGCCAGCAGCCCTTCGAGCGGGAGTCAGTTCTTC. The encoded protein is CASSPSSGSQFF. The rearrangement joins TRBV7-2 to TRBJ2-1; 8 bases map to TRBD2. V gave up 5 bases and J gave up 13 bases; unmatched junction bases: 7. CDR3 length equals 12 residues. CDR1 and CDR2 (germline): SGHTA, FQGNSA.